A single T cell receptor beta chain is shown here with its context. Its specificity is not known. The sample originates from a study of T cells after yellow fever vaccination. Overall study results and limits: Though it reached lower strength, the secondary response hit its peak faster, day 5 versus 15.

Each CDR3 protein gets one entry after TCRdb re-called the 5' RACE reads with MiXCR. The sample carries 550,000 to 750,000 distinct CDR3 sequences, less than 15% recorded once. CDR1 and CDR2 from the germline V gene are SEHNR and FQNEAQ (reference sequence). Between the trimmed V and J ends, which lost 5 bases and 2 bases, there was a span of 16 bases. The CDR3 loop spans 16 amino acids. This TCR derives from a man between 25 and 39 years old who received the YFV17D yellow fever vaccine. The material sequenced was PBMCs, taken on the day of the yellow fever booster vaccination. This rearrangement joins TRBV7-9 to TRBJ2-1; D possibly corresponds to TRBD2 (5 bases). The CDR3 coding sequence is TGTGCCAGCAGCCCTAGGACTTCCCTGGCCTACAATGAGCAGTTCTTC. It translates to CASSPRTSLAYNEQFF.